This T cell receptor (beta chain) came from a study of cytomegalovirus exposure and HLA in healthy donors. Germline V gene data show CDR1 as SEHNR and CDR2 as FQNEAQ (reference sequence). Trimming cost V 5 bases and J 1 base; bases outside gene matches: 9. The length of the CDR3 is 17 residues. The PCR was carried out with 60 Vbeta primers and 13 Jbeta primers. Only in-frame clones appear in the TCRdb table, and some are missing; sequencing was by immunoSEQ multiplex PCR. This listing includes nearly 200,000 clones. To note about this clone: The antigen remains undetermined.

Study-level findings and limits: Later analysis identified several of the most significant clusters that appeared linked to common viral pathogens. Equally common other TCR beta chains were less clonally expanded than HLA-associated ones, a later analysis found.

Source material: PBMCs. This clonotype was sampled from a boy aged 10-17 years in good health and CMV-seronegative. The J gene is TRBJ2-2, the V gene TRBV7-9; 8 bases are a match to TRBD2. The CDR3 nucleotides are TGTGCCAGCAGCCCGGTTGCGGGGGGACTGAACACCGGGGAGCTGTTTTTT. It codes for CASSPVAGGLNTGELFF. The whole variable domain, filled in from reference TRBV7-9 and TRBJ2-2, reads DTGVSQNPRHKITKRGQNVTFRCDPISEHNRLYWYRQTLGQGPEFLTYFQNEAQLEKSRLLSDRFSAERPKGSFSTLEIQRTEQGDSAMYLCASSPVAGGLNTGELFFGEGSRLTVL.